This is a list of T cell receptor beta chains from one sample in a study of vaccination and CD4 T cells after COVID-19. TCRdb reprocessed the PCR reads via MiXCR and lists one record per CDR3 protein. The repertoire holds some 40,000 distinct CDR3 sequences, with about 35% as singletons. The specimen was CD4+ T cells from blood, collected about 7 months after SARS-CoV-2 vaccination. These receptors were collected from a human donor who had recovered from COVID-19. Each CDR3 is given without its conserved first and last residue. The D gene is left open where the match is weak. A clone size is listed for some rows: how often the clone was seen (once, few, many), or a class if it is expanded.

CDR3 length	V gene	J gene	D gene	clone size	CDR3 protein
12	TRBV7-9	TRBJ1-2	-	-	ASSPRAIYYGYT
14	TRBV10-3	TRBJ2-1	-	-	ALRVRDGGPANEQF
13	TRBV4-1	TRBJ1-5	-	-	ASSQGTESSQPQH
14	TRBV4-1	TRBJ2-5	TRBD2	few	ASSRKREALLETQY
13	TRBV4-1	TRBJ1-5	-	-	ASSQGPGGNQPQH
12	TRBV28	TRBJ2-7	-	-	ASSLLYTGWEQY
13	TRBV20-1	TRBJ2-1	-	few	SAQRQASPYNEQF
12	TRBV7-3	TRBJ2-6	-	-	ASSFNSGANVLT
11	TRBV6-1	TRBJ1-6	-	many	ASSLNVGSPLH
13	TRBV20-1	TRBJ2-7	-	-	SARDMTTDSYEQY
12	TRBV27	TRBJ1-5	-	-	ASSPYREGQPQH
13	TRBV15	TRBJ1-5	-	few	ATSREYRAAQPQH
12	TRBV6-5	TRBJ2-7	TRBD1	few	ASSYRQGRSEQY
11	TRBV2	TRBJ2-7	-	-	ATGGGRFTEQY
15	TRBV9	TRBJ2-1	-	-	ASSSRVGARAHNEQF
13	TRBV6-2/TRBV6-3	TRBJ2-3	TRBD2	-	ASSYYAGGTDTQY
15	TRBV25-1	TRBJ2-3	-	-	ASSPSSPGLEHDTQY
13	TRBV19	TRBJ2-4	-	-	ASSRGGTSKNIQY
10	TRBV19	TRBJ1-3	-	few	ASSNTADTIY
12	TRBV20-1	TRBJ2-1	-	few	SARRPGGRVEQF
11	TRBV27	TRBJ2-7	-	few	ASSPFNSDEQY
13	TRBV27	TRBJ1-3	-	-	ATRLQGSSGNTIY
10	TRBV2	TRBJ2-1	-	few	ASSLSPGEGF
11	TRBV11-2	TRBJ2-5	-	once	ASSRVQQETQY
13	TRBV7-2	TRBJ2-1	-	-	ASSRGREVVNEQF
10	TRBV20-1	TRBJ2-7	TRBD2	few	SKRAGVREQY
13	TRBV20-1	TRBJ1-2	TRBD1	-	SATHYRDSNYGYT
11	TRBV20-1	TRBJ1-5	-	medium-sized	SARGRESQPQH
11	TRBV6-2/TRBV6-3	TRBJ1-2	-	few	ASSGNSYYGYT
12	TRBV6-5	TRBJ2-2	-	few	ASSYRGGTGELF
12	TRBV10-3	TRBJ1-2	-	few	AISIQNSNYGYT
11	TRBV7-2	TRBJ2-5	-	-	ASSPPRRETQY
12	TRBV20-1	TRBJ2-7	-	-	SAPNRRRFNEQY
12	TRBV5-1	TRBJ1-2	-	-	ASSLVDRNYGYT
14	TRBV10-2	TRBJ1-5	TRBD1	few	ASSPGTGGSNQPQH
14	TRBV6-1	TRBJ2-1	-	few	ASSEVGSETYNEQF
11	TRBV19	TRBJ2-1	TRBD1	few	ASRSDRVNEQF
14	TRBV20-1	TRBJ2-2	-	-	SARDYELMNTGELF
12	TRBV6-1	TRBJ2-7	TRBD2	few	ASSQAGLSYEQY
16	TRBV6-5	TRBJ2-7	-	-	ASSYSTGDVFFGYEQY
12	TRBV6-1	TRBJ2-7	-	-	ASRPAGSLYEQY
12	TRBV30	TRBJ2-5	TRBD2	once	AWSAGLAGETQY
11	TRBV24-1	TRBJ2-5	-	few	AIGAGAQETQY
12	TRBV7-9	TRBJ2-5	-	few	ASSFTDPQETQY